This TCR beta chain was identified during a study of OX40 agonist ivuxolimab in advanced cancers. V shed 7 bases and J shed 7 bases, with 11 bases lying between them. The germline CDR1 and CDR2 sequences are MNHEY and SMNVEV (reference sequence). This CDR3 spans 12 amino acids. The assay was immunoSEQ multiplex PCR, and TCRdb's table has in-frame clones only and misses some. The repertoire holds about 26,000 clones, with 80% to 90% as singletons. This TCR derives from an adult with an advanced solid tumor such as melanoma, head and neck, liver or kidney cancer. This specimen was CD4+ or CD8+ T cells sorted from blood, taken in a trial of the OX40 agonist ivuxolimab. This chain links TRBV27 with TRBJ2-1; D call uncertain. CDR3 nucleotides: TGTGCCAGCACTAGTATTAGTAATGAGCAGTTCTTC. This encodes CASTSISNEQFF.